Below are 12 T cell receptor beta chains sequenced from a single sample in a study of T cells in women clearing cervical HPV infection. Sequenced by immunoSEQ multiplex PCR; TCRdb stores in-frame clones only, minus some. The listing contains about 48,000 clones. Sequenced: blood buffy coat. These receptors came from a woman between 18 and 70 years old with a cervical HPV16 infection that either progressed to CIN3+ or cleared (not recorded which).

As for this clone: The CDR3 end falls 3 residues outside the read, so it is completed with the germline J gene. The chain employs TRBV7-9 and TRBJ1-2; the match to TRBD1 covers 9 bases. Germline V gene sequence: CDR1 SEHNR, CDR2 FQNEAQ (reference sequence). V lost 1 base, J lost 6 bases, and 6 bases stayed unmatched. This CDR3 spans 15 amino acids. CDR3 amino acids: CASSLDRRDRDGYTF. The DNA read from the CDR3 is TGTGCCAGCAGCTTAGATCGGCGGGACAGGGATGGC.

Comments on this clone: The CDR3 end falls 3 residues outside the read, so it is completed with the germline J gene. The V call is TRBV20-1, the J call TRBJ2-5, with TRBD2 matching over 12 bases. CDR3 length: 15 residues. Germline V gene sequence: CDR1 DFQATT, CDR2 SNEGSKA (reference sequence). Trimming at V came to 3 bases and at J to 5 bases, leaving 7 bases not matched to a gene. CDR3 loop: CSARETSGRQETQYF. The CDR3 bases that were read are TGCAGTGCTAGGGAGACTAGCGGGAGACAGGAGACC.

Worth noting for this clone: The DNA ends 3 residues before the CDR3 does, and the rest of the CDR3 is filled in from the germline J gene. The J gene is TRBJ1-3, the V gene TRBV28; tentatively, D is TRBD1 (6 bases). V lost 5 bases to trimming and J lost 1 base, with 12 bases between them. The CDR3 contains 15 residues. CDR1 MDHEN and CDR2 SYDVKM come from the germline V gene. The DNA read from the CDR3 is TGTGCCAGCAGTCCAACAGGGCCTTCTGGAAACACC. It specifies CASSPTGPSGNT. The full CDR3 sequence reads CASSPTGPSGNTIYF.

A remark on this clone: The read finishes 3 residues shy of the CDR3 end, and the germline J gene is used to complete it. V is TRBV19 and J is TRBJ2-3; perhaps TRBD2 as D (6 bases). V dropped 5 bases and J dropped 0 bases, with 12 bases sitting between them. The CDR3 loop spans 15 amino acids. In germline, CDR1 is LNHDA, CDR2 SQIVND (reference sequence). The DNA read from the CDR3 is TGTGCCAGTAGTGCGGGACTCGTAAGCACAGATACG. Translating it yields CASSAGLVSTDT. The full CDR3 protein reads CASSAGLVSTDTQYF.

With regard to this clone: The read stops 3 residues short of the end of the CDR3; the missing end is completed from the germline J gene. The rearrangement links TRBV13 to TRBJ2-1; 8 bases fit TRBD2. From germline, CDR1 is PRHDT and CDR2 FYEKMQ (reference sequence). After removal of 5 bases from V and 6 bases from J, the junction contained 9 bases not matched to a gene. The CDR3 has 15 residues. The chain's CDR3 is CASSPGLGASNEQFF. The DNA read from the CDR3 is TGTGCCAGCAGCCCGGGACTAGGTGCTTCCAATGAG.

For this clone: The read gets to within 3 residues of the CDR3 end, and the germline J gene fills in the rest. V usage is TRBV4-2 and J usage is TRBJ1-2, with 12 bases identical to TRBD1. Trimming took 1 base from V and 5 from J; bases not matched to a gene: 5. CDR3 length: 16 residues. Germline V CDR1 and CDR2: LGHNA, YNFKEQ. The covered CDR3 bases are TGTGCCAGCAGCCAAGCCCAGGGACAGGGGGCTTATGGC. Its protein product is CASSQAQGQGAYG. The whole CDR3 protein is CASSQAQGQGAYGYTF.

Turning to this clone: The read ends 3 residues early relative to the CDR3; the germline J gene fills the gap. The chain links TRBV2 to TRBJ1-1; D call uncertain. The CDR3 runs to 11 residues. The germline CDR1 and CDR2 sequences are SNHLY and FYNNEI. V was cut by 7 bases and J by 5 bases, with 8 bases left in between. The sequenced CDR3 bases are TGTGCCAGCATCGCTAGGACTGAA. As protein: CASIARTE. The whole CDR3 reads CASIARTEAFF.

Note on this clone: The read terminates 3 residues ahead of where the CDR3 ends, so the germline J gene completes it. The chain carries TRBV30 and TRBJ1-3; no definite D call. Germline V lookup: CDR1 GTSNPN, CDR2 SVGIG (reference sequence). The CDR3 totals 13 residues. Trimming cost V 4 bases and J 2 bases, with 9 bases left between them. Incomplete CDR3 DNA: TGTGCCTGGACCCGCCCGGCTGGAAACACC. Translated, it gives CAWTRPAGNT. The complete CDR3 reads CAWTRPAGNTIYF.

In the case of this clone: Coverage ceases 3 residues before the CDR3 finishes, and the germline J gene fills in the end. The J gene is TRBJ2-1, the V gene TRBV7-2; D possibly corresponds to TRBD2 (6 bases). Germline lookup yields CDR1 SGHTA and CDR2 FQGNSA. Trimming left V 6 bases short and J 6 bases short, with 15 bases between. The CDR3 is made up of 14 amino acids. The CDR3 loop reads CASRKVVGGNEQFF. The CDR3 bases that were read are TGTGCCAGCAGAAAAGTCGTCGGGGGCAATGAG. The variable domain in full, with the rest retrieved from reference TRBV7-2 and TRBJ2-1, is GAGVSQSPSNKVTEKGKDVELRCDPISGHTALYWYRQSLGQGLEFLIYFQGNSAPDKSGLPSDRFSAERTGGSVSTLTIQRTQQEDSAVYLCASRKVVGGNEQFFGPGTRLTVL.

In the case of this clone: Read sequence stops 3 residues before the CDR3 end, and the germline J gene provides the missing end. The rearrangement joins TRBV19 to TRBJ2-7; 8 positions match TRBD1. V dropped 7 bases and J dropped 4; count of bases not matched to a gene: 9. The germline gives CDR1 LNHDA, CDR2 SQIVND (reference sequence). This CDR3 contains 14 residues. The covered CDR3 bases are TGTGCCAGTAAAGGACAGGGCCCCCCTTACGAG. The encoded protein is CASKGQGPPYE. In full, the CDR3 is CASKGQGPPYEQYF. Full variable domain (rest looked up from reference TRBV19 and TRBJ2-7): DGGITQSPKYLFRKEGQNVTLSCEQNLNHDAMYWYRQDPGQGLRLIYYSQIVNDFQKGDIAEGYSVSREKKESFPLTVTSAQKNPTAFYLCASKGQGPPYEQYFGPGTRLTVT.

Note on this clone: The observed sequence ends 3 residues before the CDR3 terminus, with the missing tail filled in from the germline J gene. V and J are TRBV28 and TRBJ1-5; 9 bases match TRBD1. The CDR3 has 14 amino acids. Germline CDR1 is MDHEN and CDR2 is SYDVKM. V dropped 6 bases and J dropped 4; count of bases not matched to a gene: 4. This CDR3 is CASSFGTGNQPQHF. CDR3 DNA, as far as it was read: TGTGCCAGCAGCTTCGGGACAGGGAATCAGCCC.

The CDR3 bases that were read are TGTGCCAGCAGCTTGGATAGCGTCTATGGC. Its protein is CASSLDSVYG. In full, the CDR3 is CASSLDSVYGYTF. This sequence joins TRBV5-8 and TRBJ1-2; D is uncertain. The read gets to within 3 residues of the CDR3 end, and the germline J gene fills in the rest. This CDR3 has 13 amino acids. Looked up from germline, CDR1 is SGHTS and CDR2 is YDEGEE. The V end was cut by 0 bases, the J end by 4 bases, with 7 bases between.